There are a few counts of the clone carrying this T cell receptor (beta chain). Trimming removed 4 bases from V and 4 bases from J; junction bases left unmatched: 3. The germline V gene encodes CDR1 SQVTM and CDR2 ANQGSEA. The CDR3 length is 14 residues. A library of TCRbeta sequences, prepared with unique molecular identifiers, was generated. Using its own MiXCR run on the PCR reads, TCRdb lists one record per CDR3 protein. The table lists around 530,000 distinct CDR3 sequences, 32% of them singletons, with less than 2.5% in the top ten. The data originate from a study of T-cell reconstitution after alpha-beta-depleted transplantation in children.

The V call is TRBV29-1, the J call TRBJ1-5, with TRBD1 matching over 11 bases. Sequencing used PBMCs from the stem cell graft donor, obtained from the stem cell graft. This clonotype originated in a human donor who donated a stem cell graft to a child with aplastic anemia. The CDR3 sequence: CSVAGQGANQPQHF. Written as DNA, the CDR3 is TGCAGCGTTGCTGGACAGGGGGCGAATCAGCCCCAGCATTTT.